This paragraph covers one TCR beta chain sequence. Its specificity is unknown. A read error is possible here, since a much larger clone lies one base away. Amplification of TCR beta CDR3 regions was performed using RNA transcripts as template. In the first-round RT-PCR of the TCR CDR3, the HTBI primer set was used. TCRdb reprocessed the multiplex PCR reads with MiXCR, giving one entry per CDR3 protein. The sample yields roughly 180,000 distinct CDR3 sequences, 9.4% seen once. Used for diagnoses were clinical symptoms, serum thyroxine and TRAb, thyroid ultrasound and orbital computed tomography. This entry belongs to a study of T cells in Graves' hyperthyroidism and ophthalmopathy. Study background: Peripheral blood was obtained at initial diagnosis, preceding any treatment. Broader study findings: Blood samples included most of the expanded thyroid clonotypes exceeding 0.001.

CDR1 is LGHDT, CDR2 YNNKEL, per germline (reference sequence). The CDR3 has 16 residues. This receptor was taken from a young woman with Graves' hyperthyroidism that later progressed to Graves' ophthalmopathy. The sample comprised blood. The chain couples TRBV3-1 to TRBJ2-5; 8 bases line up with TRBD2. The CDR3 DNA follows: TGTGCCGGCAGCCAAGTCGGGGCGGGAGGCGGGGAGACCCAGTACTTC. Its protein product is CAGSQVGAGGGETQYF.